This section outlines one TCR beta chain sequence together with its context. These data come from a study of cytomegalovirus exposure and HLA in healthy donors. Across the study: The platform used for the 100 to 150 validation repertoires matched that of the 666 first-cohort repertoires, a later analysis reported.

The CDR3 has 14 amino acids. Germline CDR1 is MGHRA and CDR2 is YSYEKL. V gave up 0 bases and J gave up 4 bases, with 10 bases separating them. The method was immunoSEQ multiplex PCR; TCRdb's version includes in-frame clones alone and lacks a portion of them. Here the sample spans around 65,000 clones, almost 95% being singletons. The sequencing sample was made of PBMCs. This sequence was found in a man younger than 35 in good health and CMV-seropositive. V and J are TRBV4-1 and TRBJ2-7; D perhaps matches TRBD1 (6 bases). The DNA of the CDR3 is TGCGCCAGCAGCCAAGATACAGGGCCATACGAGCAGTACTTC. Translated: CASSQDTGPYEQYF.